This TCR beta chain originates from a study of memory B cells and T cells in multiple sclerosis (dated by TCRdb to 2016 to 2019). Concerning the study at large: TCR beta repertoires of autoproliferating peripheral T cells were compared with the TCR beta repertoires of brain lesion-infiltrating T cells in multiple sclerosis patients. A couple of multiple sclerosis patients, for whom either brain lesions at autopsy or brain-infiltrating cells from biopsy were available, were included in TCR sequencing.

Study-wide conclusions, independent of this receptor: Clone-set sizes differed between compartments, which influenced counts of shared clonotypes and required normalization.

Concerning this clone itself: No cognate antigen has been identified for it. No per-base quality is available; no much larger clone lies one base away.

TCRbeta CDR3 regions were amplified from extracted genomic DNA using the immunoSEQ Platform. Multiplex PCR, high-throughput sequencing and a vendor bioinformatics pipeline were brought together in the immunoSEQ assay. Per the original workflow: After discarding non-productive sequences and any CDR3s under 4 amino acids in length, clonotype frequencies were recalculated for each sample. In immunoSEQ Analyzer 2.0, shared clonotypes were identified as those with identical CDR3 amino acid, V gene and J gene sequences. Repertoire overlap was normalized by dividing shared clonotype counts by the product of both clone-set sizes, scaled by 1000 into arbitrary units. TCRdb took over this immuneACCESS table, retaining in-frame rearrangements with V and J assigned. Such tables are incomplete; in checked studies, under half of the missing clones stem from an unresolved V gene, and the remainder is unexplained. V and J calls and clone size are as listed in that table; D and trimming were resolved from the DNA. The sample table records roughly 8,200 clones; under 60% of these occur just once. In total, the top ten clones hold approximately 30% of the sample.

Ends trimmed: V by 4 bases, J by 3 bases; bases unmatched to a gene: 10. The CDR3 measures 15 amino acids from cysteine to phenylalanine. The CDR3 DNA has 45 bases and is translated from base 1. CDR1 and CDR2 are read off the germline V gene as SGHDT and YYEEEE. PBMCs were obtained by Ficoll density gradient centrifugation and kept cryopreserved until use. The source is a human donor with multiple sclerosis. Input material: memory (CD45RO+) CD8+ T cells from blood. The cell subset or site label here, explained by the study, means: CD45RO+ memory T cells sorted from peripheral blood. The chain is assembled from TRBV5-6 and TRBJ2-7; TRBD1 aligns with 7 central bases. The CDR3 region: CASSEEVTGNYEQYF. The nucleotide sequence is TGTGCCAGCAGCGAGGAGGTGACAGGGAACTACGAGCAGTACTTC.